The text below deals with one T cell receptor beta chain. This record comes from a study of CD8 T cells in Susac syndrome. RNA in amounts of roughly 0.5 to 1 ug was reverse transcribed with random hexamers. MiXCR was run by TCRdb on the immunoSEQ multiplex PCR reads, yielding one entry per CDR3 protein. The table has about 140,000 distinct CDR3 sequences, roughly 95% seen once. Germline V lookup: CDR1 SGHAT, CDR2 FQNNGV. The CDR3 is made up of 15 amino acids. Deletions cut 4 bases from V and 4 bases from J, with 13 bases between. The chain has TRBV11-2 and TRBJ2-2, with D possibly matching TRBD1 (6 bases). Sequencing was done on a sample of CD4+ T cells from PBMCs. The TCR sequence derives from a human donor with Susac syndrome. The CDR3 region is CASSSNRQATGELFF. The CDR3 DNA follows: TGTGCCAGCAGCTCCAACCGACAGGCCACCGGGGAGCTGTTTTTT.